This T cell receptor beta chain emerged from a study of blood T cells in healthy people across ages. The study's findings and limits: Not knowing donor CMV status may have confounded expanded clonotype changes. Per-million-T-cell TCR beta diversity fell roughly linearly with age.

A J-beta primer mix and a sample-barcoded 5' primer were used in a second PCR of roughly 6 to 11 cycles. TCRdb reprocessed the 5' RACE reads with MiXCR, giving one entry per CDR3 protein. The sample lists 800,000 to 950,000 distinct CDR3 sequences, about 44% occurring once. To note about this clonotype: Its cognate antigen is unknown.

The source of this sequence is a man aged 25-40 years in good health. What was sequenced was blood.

In nucleotides, the CDR3 is TGTGCTACCCGACAGGGAAGTCCGGACGAGCAGTACTTC. It specifies CATRQGSPDEQYF. The V and J genes are TRBV6-2 or TRBV6-3 and TRBJ2-7, with 7 bases that match TRBD1. Germline V gene sequence: CDR1 MNHEY, CDR2 SVGEGT. This CDR3 region has 13 residues.